This TCR beta chain comes out of a study of blood T cell repertoires in COVID-19. This clone was picked up a small number of times. Under the authors' procedure: Amplification from reference gene primers served as the basis for estimated nucleated cell counts. Sequencing was performed with immunoSEQ multiplex PCR; in TCRdb, only in-frame clones are kept and a portion is missing. V and J calls and clone size are those listed in that table; D and trimming were worked out from the DNA. The profile shows some 75,000 clones, around 90% of them singletons. V shed 4 bases and J shed 2 bases, with 6 bases lying between them. The CDR3 is made up of 13 amino acids. The V gene's germline CDR1 is MGHDK and CDR2 SYGVNS.

The rearrangement links TRBV25-1 to TRBJ1-5, with D tentatively TRBD1 (6 bases). Sequenced input: peripheral blood. This clonotype was sampled from a human donor in a cohort sampled during active COVID-19. The CDR3 reads CASSGQGNQPQHF. Here the CDR3 DNA reads TGTGCCAGCAGTGGACAGGGCAATCAGCCCCAGCATTTT.